This TCR beta chain is from a study of shared clonotypes between healthy human individuals. The study, taken as a whole, reports: Memory subsets generally showed lower estimated richness than naive subsets. In contrast to clonotypes shared by all four donors, non-shared clonotypes had lower generation probabilities.

Several immunoSEQ plates received, in even portions, the genomic DNA of each subset. The data were produced by immunoSEQ multiplex PCR, yet TCRdb's version contains in-frame clones alone and is incomplete. The data show 2 million to 2.5 million clones, 92% seen once. Germline trimming cut 3 bases from V and 0 bases from J; bases unmatched to any gene: 9. Germline V lookup: CDR1 SGHTA, CDR2 FQGNSA. CDR3 size: 19 residues. This clone occurred once. Its antigen is not identified. Sequenced material: naive CD4+ T cells from PBMCs. As to subset: CD45RA+ positively selected. The TCR comes from a man between 18 and 35 years old in good health. Some clones in this sample may be carry-over from other donors' samples. This rearrangement joins TRBV7-2 to TRBJ1-3; 12 bases are a match to TRBD1. The CDR3 sequence is CASSFLGTGGPSSGNTIYF. The CDR3 DNA sequence: TGTGCCAGCAGCTTCCTCGGGACAGGGGGCCCGAGCTCTGGAAACACCATATATTTT.